This entry lists 14 T cell receptor beta chains sequenced from one sample in a study of blood T cell repertoires in COVID-19. The method was immunoSEQ multiplex PCR; TCRdb's version includes in-frame clones alone and lacks a portion of them. The profile covers some 220,000 clones, with 82% appearing a single time and approximately 5.2% taken by the ten largest. The sequenced sample consisted of peripheral blood. The receptors stem from a woman in her seventies with COVID-19, enrolled during active disease.

This rearrangement joins TRBV11-2 to TRBJ2-7; perhaps TRBD1 as D (5 bases). Germline CDR1 SGHAT, CDR2 FQNNGV. Trimming stripped 7 bases from V and 6 bases from J, with 16 bases between. This CDR3 has 13 amino acids. In DNA form, the CDR3 reads TGTGCCAGCACCAGTGATAGGGGTGGCGAGCAGTACTTC. This gives the protein CASTSDRGGEQYF.

The rearrangement uses TRBV28 and TRBJ1-6; D is undetermined. The CDR3 spans 15 residues. V was trimmed by 2 bases and J by 1 base, leaving 6 bases between them. From germline, CDR1 is MDHEN and CDR2 SYDVKM. The CDR3 nucleotides read TGTGCCAGCAGTTTACTGCAGTCCTATAATTCACCCCTCCACTTT. It specifies CASSLLQSYNSPLHF.

The rearrangement uses TRBV12-3 or TRBV12-4 and TRBJ1-2; perhaps TRBD1 as D (5 bases). CDR3 length: 13 amino acids. Trimming pared 3 bases from V and 4 bases from J, leaving 9 bases between. CDR3 sequence reads: CASSFRGTYGYTF. CDR3 nucleotide sequence: TGTGCCAGCAGTTTTAGGGGAACCTATGGCTACACCTTC.

The chain couples TRBV6-5 to TRBJ1-1; TRBD1 might be the D (5 bases). Germline V gives CDR1 MNHEY, CDR2 SVGAGI. CDR3 length: 14 amino acids. Trimming took off 6 bases at V and 3 bases at J, with 14 bases between the two ends. DNA of the CDR3: TGTGCCAGCAGGACAGCTCTAGGGGACACTGAAGCTTTCTTT. Translating gives CASRTALGDTEAFF.

The V and J genes are TRBV20-1 and TRBJ2-7; 9 bases match TRBD2. The CDR3 length is 13 residues. Germline CDR1 reads DFQATT; CDR2 reads SNEGSKA (reference sequence). The V gene end was trimmed by 3 bases and the J gene end by 6 bases; junction bases not matched to a gene: 6. CDR3 DNA sequence: TGCAGTGCTAGTCCTAGCGGGATCTTCGAGCAGTACTTC. Translation gives CSASPSGIFEQYF.

The CDR3 DNA sequence: TGTGCCAGCAGCTTAAGGGGACAGGGGGCCGACTATGGCTACACCTTC. Translating gives CASSLRGQGADYGYTF. The chain links TRBV7-2 to TRBJ1-2, with TRBD1 identical over 12 bases. Germline V gene data show CDR1 as SGHTA and CDR2 as FQGNSA. This CDR3 has 16 residues. The V gene end was trimmed by 2 bases and the J gene end by 3 bases; junction bases not matched to a gene: 4.

The V call is TRBV24-1, the J call TRBJ2-1; 7 nucleotides match TRBD1. From germline, CDR1 is KGHDR and CDR2 SFDVKD. The V gene end was trimmed by 10 bases and the J gene end by 5 bases; junction bases not matched to a gene: 7. The CDR3 sequence is 13 residues long. In DNA form, the CDR3 reads TGTGCCACACAGGGGTACAGGGACAATGAGCAGTTCTTC. This gives the protein CATQGYRDNEQFF.

The rearrangement uses TRBV3-1 (or the pseudogene TRBV3-2) and TRBJ1-5, with 8 positions matching TRBD1. CDR1 is LGHDT, CDR2 YNNKEL, per germline (reference sequence). V lost 5 bases to trimming and J lost 2 bases; unmatched junction nucleotides: 5. This CDR3 is 15 amino acids long. The CDR3 DNA sequence: TGTGCCAGCAGCTCTAGGGGACAGGGCAATCAGCCCCAGCATTTT. It translates to CASSSRGQGNQPQHF.

This clone has a single count. The chain is built from TRBV5-1 and TRBJ2-7; D perhaps matches TRBD1 (6 bases). Trimming took 0 bases from V and 2 from J, leaving 9 bases between them. The germline gives CDR1 SGHRS, CDR2 YFSETQ. CDR3 length equals 14 residues. The CDR3 spells CASSLAQGPYEQYF. CDR3 in DNA: TGCGCCAGCAGCTTGGCGCAGGGGCCCTACGAGCAGTACTTC.

This chain uses TRBV30 with TRBJ1-2; D uncertain. This CDR3 spans 12 amino acids. V lost 1 base and J lost 8, with 11 bases in between. Germline loops: CDR1 GTSNPN, CDR2 SVGIG (reference sequence). DNA for the CDR3: TGTGCCTGGAGTGGAGGCAGAAGGGGCTACACCTTC. Its protein product is CAWSGGRRGYTF.

V is TRBV5-1 and J is TRBJ2-6; tentatively, D is TRBD1 (6 bases). The V end lost 4 bases, the J end lost 0 bases, and 11 bases lay between the germline ends. The CDR3 extends over 16 amino acids. Germline loops: CDR1 SGHRS, CDR2 YFSETQ. The CDR3 DNA is TGCGCCAGCAGCACAGGGTTGGGCTCTGGGGCCAACGTCCTGACTTTC. Translating it yields CASSTGLGSGANVLTF.

This clone was picked up one time. The V call is TRBV7-2, the J call TRBJ1-5, with D uncertain. Trimming cost V 2 bases and J 3 bases, with 17 bases left between them. The germline gives CDR1 SGHTA, CDR2 FQGNSA. CDR3 length: 17 amino acids. The CDR3 protein is CASSLTAFSQYNQPQHF. In DNA form, the CDR3 reads TGTGCCAGCAGCTTAACGGCGTTCTCACAGTACAATCAGCCCCAGCATTTT. Based on the CDR3 plus reference TRBV7-2 and TRBJ1-5, the full variable domain is GAGVSQSPSNKVTEKGKDVELRCDPISGHTALYWYRQSLGQGLEFLIYFQGNSAPDKSGLPSDRFSAERTGGSVSTLTIQRTQQEDSAVYLCASSLTAFSQYNQPQHFGDGTRLSIL.

The chain carries TRBV6-5 and TRBJ1-1; 10 bases match TRBD1. The CDR3 sequence is 15 residues long. V was pared by 2 bases and J by 4 bases, with 4 bases of the junction left unmatched. Germline V gene data show CDR1 as MNHEY and CDR2 as SVGAGI. The CDR3 loop is CASSYADRGRTEAFF. The DNA of the CDR3 is TGTGCCAGCAGTTACGCTGACAGGGGGCGCACTGAAGCTTTCTTT.

This clone was counted only a few times. The gene calls are TRBV5-1 and TRBJ2-7, with D tentatively TRBD2 (6 bases). Germline V gives CDR1 SGHRS, CDR2 YFSETQ. CDR3 length: 14 amino acids. V was clipped by 0 bases and J by 3 bases, with 10 bases between them. In DNA, the CDR3 is TGCGCCAGCAGCTTGGTACGGGAGAACTACGAGCAGTACTTC. This translates into CASSLVRENYEQYF. Together with reference TRBV5-1 and TRBJ2-7, the CDR3 gives the full variable domain: KAGVTQTPRYLIKTRGQQVTLSCSPISGHRSVSWYQQTPGQGLQFLFEYFSETQRNKGNFPGRFSGRQFSNSRSEMNVSTLELGDSALYLCASSLVRENYEQYFGPGTRLTVT.